Presented here are 21 T cell receptor beta chains from one specimen sequenced in a study of CD8 T cells in ankylosing spondylitis (dated by TCRdb to about 2017). The antigens these receptors bind are not known. The investigation overall reported the following: Blood from ankylosing spondylitis patients appeared to be characterized by a TCR beta motif composed of under ten highly homologous amino acid variants.

The receptor library was made with 5' RACE. The sequencer listed for this sample is Illumina HiSeq 2500. TCRdb handled the public reads itself, with Q25 trimming in fastp and clone calling in MiXCR, and kept productive beta chains. Rows with one shared CDR3 protein collapse into an entry with the most common genes and DNA. In this sample the table shows under 150,000 distinct CDR3 sequences, more than 15% of which occur a single time. Jointly, the top ten make up roughly 30% of the sample. The sample was blood, either unsorted or a sorted T cell fraction (not recorded which). Every receptor here comes from a male donor with ankylosing spondylitis.

This clonotype has more than one count but fewer than ten. V is TRBV11-1 and J is TRBJ2-5; D not resolved. This CDR3 is 12 amino acids long. V was shortened by 1 base and J by 5 bases, with 5 bases between the two germline ends. Germline CDR1 and CDR2: SGHAT and FQDESV (reference sequence). The CDR3 reads CASSLGAETQYF. DNA for the CDR3: TGTGCCAGCAGCTTAGGAGCCGAGACCCAGTACTTC.

The chain carries TRBV27 and TRBJ2-7, with 10 bases identical to TRBD2. CDR1 and CDR2 from the germline V gene are MNHEY and SMNVEV (reference sequence). Losses at the gene ends were 1 base for V and 2 bases for J; bases not matched to a gene: 5. The CDR3 runs to 16 residues. CDR3 bases: TGTGCCAGCAGTTTATGGACTAGCGGAGCCCCCTACGAGCAGTACTTC. Its protein product is CASSLWTSGAPYEQYF.

The rearrangement links TRBV11-2 to TRBJ2-3; 9 bases map to TRBD1. This CDR3 is built from 20 residues. The germline V gene has CDR1 SGHAT and CDR2 FQNNGV. The J segment lost 4 bases and the V segment lost 1 base, leaving 18 bases of the junction unmatched. CDR3 sequence reads: CASSLVYIPINRGLADTQYF. CDR3 sequence (DNA): TGTGCCAGCAGCTTAGTTTATATTCCAATCAACAGGGGGCTCGCAGATACGCAGTATTTT.

This clonotype came up many times. The chain combines TRBV12-3 or TRBV12-4 with TRBJ2-7; D not certain. The ends were cut back, 6 bases at V and 2 bases at J, with 5 bases in the middle. This CDR3 comprises 11 residues. The CDR3 DNA reads TGTGCCAGCAGGGCCCCCTACGAGCAGTACTTC. Translation: CASRAPYEQYF.

The chain employs TRBV2 and TRBJ2-1, with a possible D match to TRBD2 (6 bases). CDR3 length: 12 residues. Trimming cost V 6 bases and J 4 bases, with 7 bases left between them. Germline CDR1 is SNHLY and CDR2 is FYNNEI. The CDR3 reads CASRTRYNEQFF. CDR3 nucleotide sequence: TGTGCCAGCAGGACTAGATACAATGAGCAGTTCTTC.

A few counts support this clonotype. The chain recombines TRBV7-3 with TRBJ2-5; tentatively, D is TRBD2 (5 bases). The CDR3 consists of 15 residues. Germline V gene lookup returns CDR1 SGHTA and CDR2 FQGTGA. V was clipped by 3 bases and J by 1 base, with 12 bases between them. The CDR3 loop reads CASSLSGMAQETQYF. CDR3 DNA sequence: TGTGCCAGCAGCTTGTCGGGGATGGCCCAAGAGACCCAGTACTTC.

V usage is TRBV6-2 or TRBV6-3 and J usage is TRBJ2-1, with D possibly being TRBD2 (6 bases). The germline gives CDR1 MNHEY, CDR2 SVGEGT. Trimming shortened V by 7 bases and J by 3 bases, and 13 bases separated the two germline ends. The CDR3 totals 14 residues. CDR3 bases: TGTGCCAGCACCAAGGGACTCGACTACAATGAGCAGTTCTTC. The encoded protein is CASTKGLDYNEQFF.

The rearrangement uses TRBV27 and TRBJ2-2; D is perhaps TRBD1 (5 bases). V was cut by 5 bases and J by 0 bases, with 10 bases left in between. Germline V gene lookup returns CDR1 MNHEY and CDR2 SMNVEV (reference sequence). The CDR3 is 15 residues long. CDR3 loop: CASSAGSANTGELFF. In DNA, the CDR3 is TGTGCCAGCAGTGCAGGGTCCGCGAACACCGGGGAGCTGTTTTTT.

This clonotype was counted between two and nine times. V and J are TRBV21-1 and TRBJ2-4; the D segment call TRBD1 is taken from the table without a DNA check. TRBV21-1 is reported as a pseudogene. The CDR3 is 14 amino acids. CDR3 amino acids: CASRGTGIGNIQYF. The CDR3 DNA is TGTGCCAGTCGTGGGACAGGGATAGGAAACATTCAGTACTTC.

This clonotype appeared many times. The chain combines TRBV29-1 with TRBJ2-7, with D possibly matching TRBD1 (6 bases). CDR3 length: 13 residues. Trimming pared 3 bases from V and 2 bases from J, leaving 11 bases between. Germline lookup yields CDR1 SQVTM and CDR2 ANQGSEA. This chain's CDR3 is CSVDGRGTYEQYF. The CDR3 DNA reads TGCAGCGTTGATGGCAGGGGAACCTACGAGCAGTACTTC.

This clonotype has a handful of counts. The V and J genes are TRBV6-1 and TRBJ1-2; TRBD1 might be the D (6 bases). The germline V gene has CDR1 MNHNS and CDR2 SASEGT. V lost 6 bases and J 7 bases, leaving 21 bases between the germline ends. The CDR3 totals 15 residues. This CDR3 is CASRPPSRGGGGYTF. The CDR3 nucleotides read TGTGCCAGCAGGCCCCCCTCCAGGGGCGGGGGTGGCTACACCTTC.

This chain connects TRBV7-8 to TRBJ1-2; 8 nucleotides align to TRBD1. The germline gives CDR1 SGHVS, CDR2 FQNEAQ. This CDR3 has 17 amino acids. Unmatched junction bases numbered 10, after V lost 4 bases and J lost 0 bases. For the CDR3, the DNA is TGTGCCAGCAGCTCGGGGGGACAGGCGCGGTCTAACTATGGCTACACCTTC. It yields the protein CASSSGGQARSNYGYTF.

This clonotype was observed a handful of times. V usage is TRBV12-5 and J usage is TRBJ1-1; D is unresolved. CDR3 length equals 12 residues. CDR1 is LGHNT and CDR2 is FRNRAP in the germline V gene. V lost 7 bases to trimming and J lost 4 bases, with 10 bases between them. DNA of the CDR3: TGTGCTAGTGATAATGTGGGCACTGAAGCTTTCTTT. Translated, it gives CASDNVGTEAFF.

This clonotype was detected a few times. This rearrangement joins TRBV19 to TRBJ1-3; no firm D call. Germline-derived CDR1 and CDR2 are LNHDA and SQIVND (reference sequence). The CDR3 consists of 14 residues. Trimming removed 6 bases at V and 3 bases at J, with 12 bases between. CDR3 residues: CASSTPKIGNTIYF. The CDR3 nucleotides read TGTGCCAGTAGCACACCAAAGATTGGAAACACCATATATTTT.

This clonotype was recorded a few times. This chain links TRBV12-3 or TRBV12-4 with TRBJ1-1, with a tentative D call TRBD1 (6 bases). The CDR3 has 14 residues. V shed 3 bases and J shed 4 bases, with 12 bases lying between them. This CDR3 reads CASSFGGGGTEAFF. The CDR3 coding sequence is TGTGCCAGCAGTTTCGGAGGGGGGGGCACTGAAGCTTTCTTT.

In its sample, this clonotype was seen many times. The V and J genes are TRBV5-1 and TRBJ2-1, with TRBD2 as a possible D gene (6 bases). The CDR3 is 14 amino acids. Deletions cut 0 bases from V and 9 bases from J, with 13 bases between. Germline-derived CDR1 and CDR2 are SGHRS and YFSETQ. CDR3: CASSLAGGVIEQFF. The CDR3 DNA follows: TGCGCCAGCAGCTTGGCCGGCGGGGTTATTGAGCAGTTCTTC. Variable domain in full (rest from reference TRBV5-1 and TRBJ2-1): KAGVTQTPRYLIKTRGQQVTLSCSPISGHRSVSWYQQTPGQGLQFLFEYFSETQRNKGNFPGRFSGRQFSNSRSEMNVSTLELGDSALYLCASSLAGGVIEQFFGPGTRLTVL.

This rearrangement joins TRBV27 to TRBJ1-6; 8 bases are shared with TRBD1. With 5 bases clipped from V and 5 bases from J, the junction kept 5 bases outside the gene matches. CDR3 length: 15 residues. CDR1 and CDR2 from the germline V gene are MNHEY and SMNVEV (reference sequence). The CDR3 protein is CASSVGTGNNSPLHF. Written as DNA, the CDR3 is TGTGCCAGCAGTGTAGGGACAGGAAATAATTCACCCCTCCACTTT.

The chain couples TRBV10-2 to TRBJ2-3; D possibly matches TRBD1 or TRBD2 (5 bases each). Looked up from germline, CDR1 is WSHSY and CDR2 is SAAADI. CDR3 length: 13 residues. The V end was cut by 8 bases, the J end by 6 bases, with 15 bases between. The CDR3 nucleotides are TGCGCCAGCGGACTCATCAGGGCGGATACGCAGTATTTT. Its protein product is CASGLIRADTQYF.

This clonotype was picked up many times. V and J are TRBV3-1 and TRBJ1-1; D is uncertain. Germline-derived CDR1 and CDR2 are LGHDT and YNNKEL (reference sequence). With 0 bases removed from V and 1 base from J, the gap between germline ends came to 15 bases. CDR3 length equals 17 residues. Here the CDR3 reads CASSQETVLTANTEAFF. The CDR3 DNA sequence: TGTGCCAGCAGCCAAGAGACCGTCCTAACAGCGAACACTGAAGCTTTCTTT.

The chain couples TRBV4-3 to TRBJ2-1; a possible D gene is TRBD2 (6 bases). From germline, CDR1 is LGHNA and CDR2 YSLEER. The CDR3 is made up of 16 amino acids. V was clipped by 2 bases and J by 0 bases, with 11 bases between them. In DNA, the CDR3 is TGCGCCAGCAGCCAACTTAGCGGTAGCTCCTACAATGAGCAGTTCTTC. Its protein is CASSQLSGSSYNEQFF.

This clonotype was seen a handful of times. V usage is TRBV6-1 and J usage is TRBJ2-7, with 12 bases matching TRBD2. Germline-derived CDR1 and CDR2 are MNHNS and SASEGT. The CDR3 contains 16 residues. V gave up 6 bases and J gave up 3 bases; unmatched junction bases: 9. DNA of the CDR3: TGTGCCAGCAGGCCCCCTGGACTAGCGGGACACTACGAGCAGTACTTC. It is translated as CASRPPGLAGHYEQYF.